A single sample is the source of the 18 T cell receptor beta chains below, sequenced in a study of blood T cells in healthy people across ages. Using a J-beta primer mix together with a sample-barcoded 5' primer, a second PCR was run for roughly 7 to 12 cycles. Via MiXCR, TCRdb re-called the 5' RACE reads, giving one row per CDR3 protein. The profile shows about 640,000 distinct CDR3 sequences, approximately 30% of them singletons. Source material: blood. These receptors were collected from a woman of 80 years or more in good health.

This clonotype was counted only a few times. J is TRBJ2-2 and V is TRBV27, with TRBD2 identical over 8 bases. The germline V gene has CDR1 MNHEY and CDR2 SMNVEV (reference sequence). V trimming: 8 bases; J trimming: 8 bases; junction bases outside the gene matches: 10. The length of the CDR3 is 14 residues. Written as DNA, the CDR3 is TGTGCCAGCCAACCGGGGACTAGTTTGGGGGAGCTGTTTTTT. Translated: CASQPGTSLGELFF.

Points on this clonotype: This sequence may be a read error, since a much larger clone differs from it by one base. The chain recombines TRBV19 with TRBJ1-4; no firm D call. The CDR3 extends over 13 amino acids. Germline CDR1 is LNHDA and CDR2 is SQIVND (reference sequence). CDR3 bases: TGTGCCAGTAGGAGGGAGACTAATGAAAAACGGTTTTTT. Its translation: CASRRETNEKRFF.

The chain joins TRBV29-1 to TRBJ2-1, with TRBD1 matching 10 bases. The CDR3 is 12 amino acids. Germline V gene sequence: CDR1 SQVTM, CDR2 ANQGSEA. The trim removed 4 bases at V and 9 bases at J, leaving 3 bases unmatched. CDR3 sequence: CSVGRDRGEQFF. DNA of the CDR3: TGCAGCGTTGGTCGGGACAGGGGTGAGCAGTTCTTC.

The sample holds many counts of this clonotype. The V call is TRBV28, the J call TRBJ2-5; 12 positions agree with TRBD1. The germline gives CDR1 MDHEN, CDR2 SYDVKM. V was clipped by 3 bases and J by 4 bases; unmatched bases: 9. CDR3 length: 17 residues. This CDR3 reads CASSFLGQGASGETQYF. CDR3 in DNA: TGTGCCAGCAGTTTTTTGGGACAGGGGGCTTCGGGAGAGACCCAGTACTTC.

This clonotype has at least ten counts. V and J are TRBV20-1 and TRBJ2-1; a possible D gene is TRBD1 (5 bases). Trimming left V 1 base short and J 3 bases short, with 7 bases between. This CDR3 is built from 13 residues. The germline CDR1 and CDR2 sequences are DFQATT and SNEGSKA (reference sequence). For the CDR3, the DNA is TGCAGTGCTAGAGGGGGCTTCTACAATGAGCAGTTCTTC. Its translation is CSARGGFYNEQFF.

The chain combines TRBV20-1 with TRBJ2-5; D call uncertain. CDR3 length: 16 amino acids. V shed 5 bases and J shed 3 bases, with 22 bases lying between them. Germline CDR1 reads DFQATT; CDR2 reads SNEGSKA (reference sequence). The CDR3 loop is CSARRFQDIQEETQYF. In DNA, the CDR3 is TGCAGTGCTCGGCGCTTCCAAGATATCCAAGAAGAGACCCAGTACTTC.

The chain links TRBV19 to TRBJ2-3; TRBD2 agrees at 11 bases. The germline CDR1 and CDR2 sequences are LNHDA and SQIVND (reference sequence). V lost 4 bases, J lost 0 bases, and 6 bases stayed unmatched. The CDR3 consists of 17 residues. The CDR3: CASSTLGLAASTDTQYF. In nucleotides, the CDR3 is TGTGCCAGTAGTACCCTGGGACTAGCGGCAAGCACAGATACGCAGTATTTT.

This clonotype was detected many times. A much larger clone lies a single base off, so this may be a read error. The chain employs TRBV3-1 and TRBJ2-5; 11 positions match TRBD2. The CDR3 sequence is 15 residues long. Per germline, CDR1 LGHDT and CDR2 YNNKEL (reference sequence). The junction had 2 bases not matched to a gene; V was cut back by 0 bases and J by 5 bases. The CDR3 sequence is CASSQEPSGGETQYF. Written as DNA, the CDR3 is TGTGCCAGCAGCCAAGAACCTAGCGGGGGGGAGACCCAGTACTTC.

The V call is TRBV20-1, the J call TRBJ2-7; D gene uncertain. The germline V gene encodes CDR1 DFQATT and CDR2 SNEGSKA (reference sequence). Trimming stripped 3 bases from V and 5 bases from J, with 14 bases between. There are 13 residues in the CDR3. This CDR3 reads CSASIRFLHEQYF. The CDR3 DNA follows: TGCAGTGCTAGTATCAGGTTCCTCCACGAGCAGTACTTC.

V usage is TRBV4-3 and J usage is TRBJ1-4; no firm D call. The CDR3 length is 16 residues. V lost 0 bases and J 4 bases, leaving 12 bases between the germline ends. CDR1 is LGHNA and CDR2 is YSLEER in the germline V gene. The CDR3 nucleotides read TGCGCCAGCAGCCAAGATTCGGCAGGTCTTAATGAAAAACTGTTTTTT. Its protein product is CASSQDSAGLNEKLFF.

J is TRBJ2-2 and V is TRBV11-2; D gene uncertain. The V gene's germline CDR1 is SGHAT and CDR2 FQNNGV. Deletions cut 5 bases from V and 8 bases from J, with 12 bases between. This CDR3 contains 13 residues. As DNA, the CDR3 is TGTGCCAGCAGCCCGCTTCAGGTGGGGGAGCTGTTTTTT. Translated: CASSPLQVGELFF.

This clonotype was recorded at least ten times. The V call is TRBV9, the J call TRBJ2-3; the D is unclear. V lost 0 bases, J lost 4 bases, and 18 bases lay in between. The CDR3 runs 17 residues. The V gene's germline CDR1 is SGDLS and CDR2 YYNGEE. The CDR3 sequence: CASSVGPPVRRADTQYF. DNA of the CDR3: TGTGCCAGCAGCGTAGGACCTCCTGTCCGAAGGGCAGATACGCAGTATTTT. Together with reference TRBV9 and TRBJ2-3, the CDR3 gives the full variable domain: DSGVTQTPKHLITATGQRVTLRCSPRSGDLSVYWYQQSLDQGLQFLIQYYNGEERAKGNILERFSAQQFPDLHSELNLSSLELGDSALYFCASSVGPPVRRADTQYFGPGTRLTVL.

The chain links TRBV2 to TRBJ1-5, with no clear D. The length of the CDR3 is 15 residues. V was shortened by 7 bases and J by 6 bases, with 19 bases between the two germline ends. Germline lookup yields CDR1 SNHLY and CDR2 FYNNEI. CDR3 loop: CASTEATSIGQPQHF. The CDR3, as DNA: TGTGCCAGCACCGAAGCTACTAGTATTGGTCAGCCCCAGCATTTT.

This clonotype showed up just a few times. V is TRBV2 and J is TRBJ1-1; D gene ambiguous. Per germline, CDR1 SNHLY and CDR2 FYNNEI. The V end was cut by 3 bases, the J end by 5 bases, with 13 bases between. The CDR3 is made up of 14 amino acids. The CDR3 coding sequence is TGTGCCAGCAGTGAGGGCCGAGGATGGACTGAAGCTTTCTTT. It specifies CASSEGRGWTEAFF.

In the case of this clonotype: A much larger clone lies one base from this, so it may be a read error. This chain uses TRBV12-3 or TRBV12-4 with TRBJ2-7; D ambiguous. The CDR3 runs to 15 residues. Between the trimmed V and J ends, which lost 0 bases and 7 bases, there was a span of 16 bases. CDR3 residues: CASSLAGYAYNEQYF. The CDR3 nucleotides are TGTGCCAGCAGTTTAGCGGGCTATGCCTACAATGAGCAGTACTTC.

Concerning this clonotype itself: This may arise from a read error, as a much more abundant clone is one base away. The rearrangement uses TRBV10-1 and TRBJ2-7; D is perhaps TRBD1 (5 bases). This CDR3 region has 15 residues. Germline CDR1 reads WNHNN; CDR2 reads SYGVQD (reference sequence). The ends were cut back, 4 bases at V and 2 bases at J, with 15 bases in the middle. DNA of the CDR3: TGCGCCAGCAGTGTACGGAAGGACAACCCCTACGAGCAGTACTTC. Translation gives CASSVRKDNPYEQYF.

This clonotype was seen a handful of times. A read error may account for a junction end that differs from germline. This chain links TRBV7-7 with TRBJ2-7, with 9 nucleotides matching TRBD1. Germline assignment: CDR1 SSHAT and CDR2 FNYEAQ (reference sequence). The CDR3 sequence is 15 residues long. CDR3 region: CASSLTGGQGNEQYF. The CDR3 DNA reads as TGTGCTAGCAGCTTAACAGGGGGACAGGGCAATGAGCAGTACTTC.

This clonotype was seen ten or more times. This chain joins TRBV7-9 and TRBJ2-7, with D tentatively TRBD1 (6 bases). Germline CDR1 and CDR2: SEHNR and FQNEAQ (reference sequence). This CDR3 is 14 amino acids long. Between the trimmed V and J ends, which lost 5 bases and 6 bases, there was a span of 17 bases. In DNA, the CDR3 is TGTGCCAGCAGCGTAGAGACAGGATTGTCCGAGCAGTACTTC. Its protein is CASSVETGLSEQYF.